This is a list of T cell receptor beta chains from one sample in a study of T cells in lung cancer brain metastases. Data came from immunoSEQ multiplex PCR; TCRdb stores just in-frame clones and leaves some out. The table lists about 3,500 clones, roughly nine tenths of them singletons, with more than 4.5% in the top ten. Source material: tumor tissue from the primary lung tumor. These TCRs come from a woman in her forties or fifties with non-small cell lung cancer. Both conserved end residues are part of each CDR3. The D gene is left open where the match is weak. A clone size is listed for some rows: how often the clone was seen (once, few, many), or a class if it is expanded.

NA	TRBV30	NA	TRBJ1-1	TGTGCCTGGAGCACCCTAGAAGCTTTCTTT	CAWSTLEAFF
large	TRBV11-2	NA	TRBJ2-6	TGTGCCAGCACCCTGACAGCAGCTCTTATGGACAGGGCCAACGTCCTGACTTTC	CASTLTAALMDRANVLTF
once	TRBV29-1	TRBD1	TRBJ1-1	TGCAGCGTTGCTACAGGGGATGCCACTGAAGCTTTCTTT	CSVATGDATEAFF
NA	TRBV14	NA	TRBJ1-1	TGTGCCAGCAGTAGAGGCTTGAACACTGAAGCTTTCTTT	CASSRGLNTEAFF
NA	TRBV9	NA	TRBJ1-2	TGTGCCAGCAGCGTACAAACAAGCCCTAACTATGGCTACACCTTC	CASSVQTSPNYGYTF
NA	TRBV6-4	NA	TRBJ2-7	TGTGCCAGCAGTGACTCCTGCGACAGCGGACTTCCCTACGAGCAGTACTTC	CASSDSCDSGLPYEQYF
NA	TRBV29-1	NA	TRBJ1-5	TGCAGCGTTGGCCAACCGGGGGGTCAGCCCCAGCATTTT	CSVGQPGGQPQHF
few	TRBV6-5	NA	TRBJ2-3	TGTGCCAGCAGTTACTCAGGACAGCTAACAGATACGCAGTATTTT	CASSYSGQLTDTQYF
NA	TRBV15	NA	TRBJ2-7	TGTGCCACCAGCAGAGATCCGAACAGGATCGGCTACGAGCAGTACTTC	CATSRDPNRIGYEQYF
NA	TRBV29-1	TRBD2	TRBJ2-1	TGCAGCGCCCGGTGGGGGCGGGGGGACGATGAGCAGTTCTTC	CSARWGRGDDEQFF
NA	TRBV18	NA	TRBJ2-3	TGTGCCAGCTCATATGAGGATCAGCCCCAGTATTTT	CASSYEDQPQYF
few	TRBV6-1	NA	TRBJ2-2	TGTGCCAGCAGTGAAGGGCCTTCCCTCGAGCTGTTTTTT	CASSEGPSLELFF
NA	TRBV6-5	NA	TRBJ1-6	TGTGCCAGCAGTTACTCGAAGGGGGATAATTCACCCCTCCACTTT	CASSYSKGDNSPLHF
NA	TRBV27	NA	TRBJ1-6	TGTGCCAGCAGCGGGGGCTCCTATAATTCACCCCTCCACTTT	CASSGGSYNSPLHF
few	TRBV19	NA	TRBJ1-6	TGTGCCAGTAGTATAGATCGGGTTTCACCCCTCCACTTT	CASSIDRVSPLHF
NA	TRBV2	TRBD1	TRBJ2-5	TGTGCCAGCAACCAGGACAGGGTCGGGCCTAGCCGAACCCAGTACTTC	CASNQDRVGPSRTQYF
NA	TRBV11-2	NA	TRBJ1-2	TGTGCCAGCAGCTCCACCCGGGACCCCCTCCTAATAGGCGTCTATGGCTACACCTTC	CASSSTRDPLLIGVYGYTF
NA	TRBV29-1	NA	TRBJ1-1	TGCAGCGTTCAGGGTAGCGGCACTGAAGCTTTCTTT	CSVQGSGTEAFF
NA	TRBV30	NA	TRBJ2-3	TGTGCCTGGAGCCTAGGGGCAGCCACAGATACGCAGTATTTT	CAWSLGAATDTQYF
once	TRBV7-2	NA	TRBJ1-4	TGTGCCAGCAGCTTATTCGAAGGTGAAAAACTGTTTTTT	CASSLFEGEKLFF
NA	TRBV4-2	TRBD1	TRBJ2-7	TGTGCCAGCGGGACAGGGGGACGCTACGAGCAGTACTTC	CASGTGGRYEQYF
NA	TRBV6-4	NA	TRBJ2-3	TGTGCCAGCAGTCCGGCAGGGAGCACAGATACGCAGTATTTT	CASSPAGSTDTQYF
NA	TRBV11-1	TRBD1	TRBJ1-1	TGTGCCAGCAGCTCTTCCCGGGACAGGGGGTTAAACACTGAAGCTTTCTTT	CASSSSRDRGLNTEAFF
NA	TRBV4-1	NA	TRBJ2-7	TGCGCCAGCAGCCAAGAGGAGGAGAGACTAGGCTCCTACGAGCAGTACTTC	CASSQEEERLGSYEQYF
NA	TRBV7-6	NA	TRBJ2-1	TGTGCCAGCAGCCCACTGGGGGGGCAAAGAAATGAGCAGTTCTTC	CASSPLGGQRNEQFF
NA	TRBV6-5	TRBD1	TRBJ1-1	TGTGCCAGCAGTTACGTGGGACAGGGAGGGACTGAAGCTTTCTTT	CASSYVGQGGTEAFF
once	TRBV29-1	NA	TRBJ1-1	TGCAGCGTGACGAACACTGAAGCTTTCTTT	CSVTNTEAFF
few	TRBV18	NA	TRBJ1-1	TGTGCCAGCATGCAGGGGTTGGACACTGAAGCTTTCTTT	CASMQGLDTEAFF
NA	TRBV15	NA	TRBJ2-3	TGTGCCACCAGCAGAGATCGGGCGTATTTT	CATSRDRAYF
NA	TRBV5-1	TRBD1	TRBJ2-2	TGCGCCAGCAGCCCCTCGGGACAGTCCCGCACCGGGGAGCTGTTTTTT	CASSPSGQSRTGELFF
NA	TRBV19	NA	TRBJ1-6	TGTGCCAGTAGCCCAACTAGCGGGGTACGGAATTCACCCCTCCACTTT	CASSPTSGVRNSPLHF
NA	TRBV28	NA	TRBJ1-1	TGTGCCAGCAGTTTATTGGGGGCAGGGGTCGAGATGAACACTGAAGCTTTCTTT	CASSLLGAGVEMNTEAFF
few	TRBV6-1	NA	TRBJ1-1	TGTGCCAGCAGTGAAAGAGGTCTTTTCACTGAAGCTTTCTTT	CASSERGLFTEAFF
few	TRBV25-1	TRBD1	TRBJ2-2	TGTGCCAGCAGGGCAGACAGGGGGCTAACCGGGGAGCTGTTTTTT	CASRADRGLTGELFF
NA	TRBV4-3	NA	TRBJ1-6	TGCGCCAGCAGCCAAGATGACCGCAAAGGGACACCCCTCCACTTT	CASSQDDRKGTPLHF
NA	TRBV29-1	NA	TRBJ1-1	TGCAGCGTTGCAGGGATCGGCACTGAAGCTTTCTTT	CSVAGIGTEAFF
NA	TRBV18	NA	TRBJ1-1	TGTGCCAGCTCACCATCCGGATCGGCAGGGAGGAACACTGAAGCTTTCTTT	CASSPSGSAGRNTEAFF
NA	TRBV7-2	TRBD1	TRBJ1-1	TGTGCCAGCAGCTCACAGGGGTTGAACACTGAAGCTTTCTTT	CASSSQGLNTEAFF
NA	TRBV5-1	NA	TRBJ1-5	TGCGCCAGCAGCGTTGATAGCAATCAGCCCCAGCATTTT	CASSVDSNQPQHF
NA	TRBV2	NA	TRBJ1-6	TGTGCCAGCAAGGATCGGGCCACCGCGGGGAATTCACCCCTCCACTTT	CASKDRATAGNSPLHF
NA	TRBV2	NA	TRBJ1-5	TGTGCCAGCAGCCAGGACAACCTCAATCAGCCCCAGCATTTT	CASSQDNLNQPQHF
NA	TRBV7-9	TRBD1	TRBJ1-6	TGTGCCAGCAGCCCAGGACAGGGGGCAAATTCACCCCTCCACTTT	CASSPGQGANSPLHF
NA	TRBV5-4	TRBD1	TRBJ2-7	TGTGCCAGCAGCGGGACAGGGGCGAGGTACGAGCAGTACTTC	CASSGTGARYEQYF
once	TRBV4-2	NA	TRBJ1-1	TGTGCCAGCAGCCTTCTAGACGGAGGCGCTGAAGCTTTCTTT	CASSLLDGGAEAFF
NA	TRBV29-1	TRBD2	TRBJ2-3	TGCAGCGTGAGGGTTTCTAGCGGGGGTGCAGATACGCAGTATTTT	CSVRVSSGGADTQYF
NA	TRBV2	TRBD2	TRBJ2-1	TGTGCCAGCAGGGGGACTAGCGGATACAATGAGCAGTTCTTC	CASRGTSGYNEQFF
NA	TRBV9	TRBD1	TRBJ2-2	TGTGCCAGCAGGGGACAGACGAACACCGGGGAGCTGTTTTTT	CASRGQTNTGELFF
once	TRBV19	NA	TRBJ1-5	TGTGCCAGTAGTATAGGTGGAGGGTTGGACAATCAGCCCCAGCATTTT	CASSIGGGLDNQPQHF
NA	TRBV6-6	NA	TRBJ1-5	TGTGCCGCTAAGGCGGAACAGTACTATCAGCCCCAGCATTTT	CAAKAEQYYQPQHF
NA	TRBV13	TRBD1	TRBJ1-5	TGTGCCAGCAGCCCGGCGGACAGGGTAAGGCAGCCCCAGCATTTT	CASSPADRVRQPQHF
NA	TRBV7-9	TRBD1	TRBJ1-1	TGTGCCAGCAGCTTAGGCCCAGGGACAGTAATCACTGAAGCTTTCTTT	CASSLGPGTVITEAFF
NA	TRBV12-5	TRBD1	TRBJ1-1	TGTGCTAGTGTTTTACAGGGGGCAAACACTGAAGCTTTCTTT	CASVLQGANTEAFF
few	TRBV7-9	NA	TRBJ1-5	TGTGCCAGCAGCCCCCGGGGGAACAATCAGCCCCAGCATTTT	CASSPRGNNQPQHF
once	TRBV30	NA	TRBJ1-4	TGTGCCTGGAGTAACGGGGGGCGTGGTGAAAAACTGTTTTTT	CAWSNGGRGEKLFF
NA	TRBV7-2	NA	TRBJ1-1	TGTGCCAGCAGCTTAGCCCCTGTGAACACTGAAGCTTTCTTT	CASSLAPVNTEAFF
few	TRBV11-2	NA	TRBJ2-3	TGTGCCAGCAGCTTAGGAGGGCCCGAACCTTACACAGATACGCAGTATTTT	CASSLGGPEPYTDTQYF
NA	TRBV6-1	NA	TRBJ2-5	TGTGCCAGCAGTGGCCATCAGGGGCTCCAAGAGACCCAGTACTTC	CASSGHQGLQETQYF
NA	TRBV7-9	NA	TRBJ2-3	TGTGCCAGCAGCTTAGGCAGGGCCCGAAGCACAGATACGCAGTATTTT	CASSLGRARSTDTQYF
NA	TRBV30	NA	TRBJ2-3	TGTGCCTGGAGTGTCGGTAGCGGTAGCACAGATACGCAGTATTTT	CAWSVGSGSTDTQYF
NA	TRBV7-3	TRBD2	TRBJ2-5	TGTGCCAGCAGCCCCGGGCTAGCGGGGGGCTTAACCCAAGAGACCCAGTACTTC	CASSPGLAGGLTQETQYF